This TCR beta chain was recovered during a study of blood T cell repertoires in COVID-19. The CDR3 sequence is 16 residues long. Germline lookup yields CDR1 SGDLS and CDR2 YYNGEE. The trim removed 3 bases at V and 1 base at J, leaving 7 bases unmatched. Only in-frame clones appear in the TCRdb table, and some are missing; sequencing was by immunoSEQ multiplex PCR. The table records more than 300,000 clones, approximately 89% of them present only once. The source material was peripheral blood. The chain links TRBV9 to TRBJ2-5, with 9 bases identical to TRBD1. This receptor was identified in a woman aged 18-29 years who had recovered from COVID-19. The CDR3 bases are TGTGCCAGCAGCGACGACAGGGGGGAGGCCCAAGAGACCCAGTACTTC. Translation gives CASSDDRGEAQETQYF.